The 30 T cell receptor beta chains below come from one sample, sequenced in a study of blood T cell repertoires in COVID-19. The data were produced by immunoSEQ multiplex PCR, yet TCRdb's version contains in-frame clones alone and is incomplete. The sample lists around 390,000 clones, more than 75% occurring once. The material sequenced was PBMCs or T cells enriched from blood (not recorded which). The receptors originated from a woman between 50 and 59 years old who had recovered from COVID-19.

This clone was counted once. This chain links TRBV2 with TRBJ2-3, with TRBD1 as a possible D gene (6 bases). The germline V gene has CDR1 SNHLY and CDR2 FYNNEI. CDR3 length: 19 amino acids. Trimming took off 0 bases at V and 3 bases at J, with 22 bases between the two ends. This chain's CDR3 is CASSEALFVSGAATDTQYF. CDR3 bases: TGTGCCAGCAGTGAAGCGCTTTTTGTCTCAGGGGCGGCTACAGATACGCAGTATTTT.

The genes are TRBV29-1 and TRBJ2-7, with 8 bases identical to TRBD1. Germline V gene sequence: CDR1 SQVTM, CDR2 ANQGSEA. V lost 4 bases to trimming and J lost 2 bases; unmatched junction nucleotides: 4. This CDR3 contains 13 residues. CDR3 sequence (DNA): TGCAGCGTTGCTGAGGACAGGGCCTACGAGCAGTACTTC. Translation gives CSVAEDRAYEQYF.

V gene TRBV7-2 combines with J gene TRBJ1-1; maybe TRBD1 (5 bases). Looked up from germline, CDR1 is SGHTA and CDR2 is FQGNSA. V dropped 1 base and J dropped 7 bases, with 19 bases sitting between them. CDR3 length: 16 amino acids. CDR3 sequence reads: CASSLEGSPRQLEAFF. CDR3 bases: TGTGCCAGCAGCTTAGAAGGTTCCCCGAGACAGCTTGAAGCTTTCTTT.

The rearrangement uses TRBV6-5 and TRBJ1-1; the D is unclear. Germline V gives CDR1 MNHEY, CDR2 SVGAGI. Trimming removed 4 bases from V and 12 bases from J, with 18 bases in between. The CDR3 is 13 residues long. The CDR3 loop reads CASSSPGTDATFF. The CDR3 DNA reads TGTGCCAGCAGTTCCCCGGGAACAGACGCAACTTTCTTT.

The rearrangement joins TRBV6-5 to TRBJ1-1, with unresolved D. CDR3 length: 12 residues. V was shortened by 5 bases and J by 0 bases, with 4 bases between the two germline ends. Looked up from germline, CDR1 is MNHEY and CDR2 is SVGAGI. The CDR3 spells CASSQLNTEAFF. As DNA, the CDR3 is TGTGCCAGCAGTCAATTGAACACTGAAGCTTTCTTT.

This clone was recorded once. The J gene is TRBJ1-2, the V gene TRBV7-2; D uncertain. Trimming shortened V by 1 base and J by 8 bases, and 14 bases separated the two germline ends. Per the germline V gene, CDR1 is SGHTA and CDR2 is FQGNSA. The CDR3 is made up of 14 amino acids. The CDR3 DNA sequence: TGTGCCAGCAGCTTAGGTAGAGGGTCGGGAGGCTACACCTTC. Its translation: CASSLGRGSGGYTF.

The chain couples TRBV10-3 to TRBJ2-7; 11 bases align to TRBD1. The V segment lost 9 bases and the J segment 3 bases; nucleotides outside the gene matches: 4. The CDR3 consists of 13 residues. The germline V gene has CDR1 ENHRY and CDR2 SYGVKD. The CDR3 loop reads CAMSGTGGYEQYF. The CDR3 nucleotides read TGTGCCATGTCCGGGACAGGGGGCTACGAGCAGTACTTC.

Here the CDR3 reads CASGGPPNSPLHF. CDR3 bases: TGTGCGTCAGGGGGACCTCCAAATTCACCCCTCCACTTT. The V and J genes are TRBV28 and TRBJ1-6; 7 nucleotides match TRBD1. The CDR3 length is 13 residues. Germline V gives CDR1 MDHEN, CDR2 SYDVKM.

The chain is built from TRBV2 and TRBJ1-5; a weak D match, TRBD1 (5 bases). The germline V and J ends were trimmed by 4 bases and 6 bases, with 13 bases remaining between them. CDR3 length: 14 residues. In germline, CDR1 is SNHLY, CDR2 FYNNEI. As DNA, the CDR3 is TGTGCCAGCAGTGGTCAGGGATTACTTCAGCCCCAGCATTTT. It translates to CASSGQGLLQPQHF.

The rearrangement links TRBV10-3 to TRBJ1-6, with D possibly being TRBD1 (6 bases). CDR1 and CDR2 from the germline V gene are ENHRY and SYGVKD. V was cut by 9 bases and J by 5 bases, with 11 bases left in between. The CDR3 length is 13 residues. CDR3 nucleotide sequence: TGTGCCATACAGGGTCAGCATAATTCACCCCTCCACTTT. This encodes CAIQGQHNSPLHF.

This clone occurred a few times. The chain carries TRBV5-4 and TRBJ1-1; no reliable D call. The germline V gene has CDR1 SGHNT and CDR2 YYREEE (reference sequence). CDR3 length: 15 residues. The ends were cut back, 4 bases at V and 1 base at J, with 14 bases in the middle. Here the CDR3 DNA reads TGTGCCAGCAGCCCACGGACGGACTCGAACACTGAAGCTTTCTTT. This translates into CASSPRTDSNTEAFF.

The chain is built from TRBV27 and TRBJ1-2; 9 nucleotides align to TRBD1. The CDR3 spans 15 residues. After removal of 1 base from V and 7 bases from J, the junction contained 7 bases not matched to a gene. From germline, CDR1 is MNHEY and CDR2 SMNVEV (reference sequence). The CDR3 loop reads CASSLFGDREGGYTF. CDR3 coding DNA: TGTGCCAGCAGTTTATTCGGGGACAGGGAGGGTGGCTACACCTTC.

This chain connects TRBV7-8 to TRBJ1-3; 7 bases match TRBD1. The CDR3 has 18 residues. The J segment lost 4 bases and the V segment lost 1 base, leaving 13 bases of the junction unmatched. Germline V lookup: CDR1 SGHVS, CDR2 FQNEAQ. The CDR3 nucleotides read TGTGCCAGCAGCTTAGACAGGGGACACTCATTGGGAGGAAACACCATATATTTT. Encoded protein: CASSLDRGHSLGGNTIYF.

This clone has just one count. The DNA for the CDR3 is TGCAGTGCTAGTAGCGGTCTAGCTAACTATGGCTACACCTTC. Protein product: CSASSGLANYGYTF. The chain has TRBV20-1 and TRBJ1-2; no reliable D call. The CDR3 has 14 residues. Germline CDR1 is DFQATT and CDR2 is SNEGSKA (reference sequence). V lost 3 bases and J lost 0, with 11 bases in between.

V and J are TRBV9 and TRBJ1-6; no clear D gene. Germline V gives CDR1 SGDLS, CDR2 YYNGEE. The CDR3 is made up of 14 amino acids. Deletions cut 0 bases from V and 8 bases from J, with 9 bases between. The CDR3 region is CASSVGSSDSPLHF. As DNA, the CDR3 is TGTGCCAGCAGCGTAGGTAGCAGCGATTCACCCCTCCACTTT.

A remark on this clone: This specimen includes other DNA sequences encoding the same CDR3. V gene TRBV30 combines with J gene TRBJ2-7; D not resolved. The CDR3 totals 12 residues. The germline gives CDR1 GTSNPN, CDR2 SVGIG (reference sequence). V was cut by 0 bases and J by 4 bases, with 7 bases left in between. In nucleotides, the CDR3 is TGTGCCTGGAGTGTACGAGGTTACGAGCAGTACTTC. Protein: CAWSVRGYEQYF.

The sample holds a few counts of this clone. The chain combines TRBV2 with TRBJ2-7, with D perhaps matching TRBD2 (7 bases). The CDR3 sequence is 15 residues long. Germline V gene sequence: CDR1 SNHLY, CDR2 FYNNEI. Trimming took off 10 bases at V and 0 bases at J, with 19 bases between the two ends. CDR3 sequence (DNA): TGTGCCATTCCTTTGGGGGGGCTAAACTCCTACGAGCAGTACTTC. This sequence encodes CAIPLGGLNSYEQYF.

Only one count was recorded for this clone. This rearrangement joins TRBV28 to TRBJ1-2; 7 bases align to TRBD1. The trim removed 9 bases at V and 7 bases at J, leaving 11 bases unmatched. The CDR3 totals 13 residues. Germline CDR1 and CDR2: MDHEN and SYDVKM. This CDR3 is CASLNVGGGGYTF. The CDR3 coding sequence is TGTGCCAGTCTGAACGTAGGGGGCGGTGGCTACACCTTC.

DNA of the CDR3: TGTGCCAGCAGTCTACAAGGACAGGGAGGCAATCAGCCCCAGCATTTT. Protein: CASSLQGQGGNQPQHF. The rearrangement links TRBV27 to TRBJ1-5; TRBD1 matches 8 bases. Germline CDR1 is MNHEY and CDR2 is SMNVEV (reference sequence). Germline trimming cut 5 bases from V and 2 bases from J; bases unmatched to any gene: 8. The CDR3 contains 16 residues.

The chain carries TRBV27 and TRBJ1-2, with 7 bases lining up with TRBD1. The CDR3 runs 14 residues. Germline CDR1 reads MNHEY; CDR2 reads SMNVEV (reference sequence). V lost 3 bases and J lost 7; bases outside the gene matches: 8. The CDR3 DNA reads as TGTGCCAGCAGTTTCCGAAGACAGGGCGGTGGCTACACCTTC. Translating gives CASSFRRQGGGYTF.

The chain joins TRBV7-3 to TRBJ1-1; no clear D. V lost 0 bases to trimming and J lost 6 bases, with 8 bases between them. The V gene's germline CDR1 is SGHTA and CDR2 FQGTGA. The CDR3 runs 13 residues. The CDR3 loop reads CASSLTSVAEAFF. CDR3 DNA sequence: TGTGCCAGCAGCTTAACGTCGGTCGCTGAAGCTTTCTTT.

This clone appeared a few times. The gene calls are TRBV6-1 and TRBJ1-4; no clear D gene. Germline loops: CDR1 MNHNS, CDR2 SASEGT. Trimming pared 4 bases from V and 7 bases from J, leaving 19 bases between. The CDR3 extends over 16 amino acids. This chain's CDR3 is CASSVNFGPVGEKLFF. CDR3 nucleotide sequence: TGTGCCAGCAGTGTAAATTTTGGGCCCGTGGGTGAAAAACTGTTTTTT.

The chain is built from TRBV4-1 and TRBJ2-7; a possible D gene is TRBD2 (5 bases). This CDR3 is built from 14 residues. The germline V gene encodes CDR1 MGHRA and CDR2 YSYEKL. V was clipped by 2 bases and J by 3 bases, with 11 bases between them. CDR3 nucleotide sequence: TGCGCCAGCAGCCAATTCTCCGAGGGCTACGAGCAGTACTTC. It is translated as CASSQFSEGYEQYF.

This clone was seen just once. CDR3 nucleotides: TGTGCCAGCAGCTTGGGCATTAACTATGGCTACACCTTC. It codes for CASSLGINYGYTF. The gene calls are TRBV13 and TRBJ1-2; D is ambiguous. The germline V gene encodes CDR1 PRHDT and CDR2 FYEKMQ (reference sequence). The V and J ends lost 3 bases and 1 base respectively, with 6 bases between them. The CDR3 is 13 residues long.

The chain carries TRBV24-1 and TRBJ2-2, with D unclear. The V gene's germline CDR1 is KGHDR and CDR2 SFDVKD. The germline V and J ends were trimmed by 2 bases and 6 bases, with 9 bases remaining between them. The CDR3 loop spans 14 amino acids. This CDR3 is CATSDSELPGELFF. CDR3 DNA sequence: TGTGCCACCAGTGATTCGGAGCTTCCCGGGGAGCTGTTTTTT.

The V call is TRBV28, the J call TRBJ1-5, with 7 bases matching TRBD1. Germline V lookup: CDR1 MDHEN, CDR2 SYDVKM. The J segment lost 15 bases and the V segment lost 2 bases, leaving 7 bases of the junction unmatched. This CDR3 has 12 amino acids. In DNA, the CDR3 is TGTGCCAGCAGTTTACCGTCGACAGGGCGGCATTTT. As protein: CASSLPSTGRHF.

The chain has TRBV4-2 and TRBJ2-1; maybe TRBD1 (7 bases). V lost 1 base and J 6 bases, leaving 13 bases between the germline ends. Germline V gene data show CDR1 as LGHNA and CDR2 as YNFKEQ. This CDR3 is 15 amino acids long. The CDR3 region is CASSQGAQGGNEQFF. The CDR3 nucleotides read TGTGCCAGCAGCCAAGGGGCTCAGGGGGGCAATGAGCAGTTCTTC.

Written as DNA, the CDR3 is TGCGCCAGCAGCCAAGATCCAGGAACAGCTAACTATGGCTACACCTTC. As protein: CASSQDPGTANYGYTF. The rearrangement uses TRBV4-1 and TRBJ1-2; D not certain. This CDR3 has 16 amino acids. CDR1 is MGHRA and CDR2 is YSYEKL in the germline V gene. V was pared by 0 bases and J by 0 bases, with 11 bases between.

The J gene is TRBJ1-2, the V gene TRBV2, with 9 bases identical to TRBD1. CDR1 is SNHLY and CDR2 is FYNNEI in the germline V gene. V gave up 1 base and J gave up 1 base; unmatched junction bases: 7. The CDR3 totals 17 residues. The CDR3 region is CASSEVRGTGNNYGYTF. The DNA for the CDR3 is TGTGCCAGCAGTGAAGTGAGGGGGACAGGGAATAACTATGGCTACACCTTC.

This chain connects TRBV28 to TRBJ1-5; D not resolved. V lost 5 bases and J lost 4, with 6 bases in between. The CDR3 spans 12 residues. Germline V CDR1 and CDR2: MDHEN, SYDVKM. The CDR3 sequence is CASSTGNQPQHF. The DNA of the CDR3 is TGTGCCAGCAGTACGGGTAATCAGCCCCAGCATTTT.